This passage covers 5 T cell receptor beta chains from one sample sequenced in a study of T cells after yellow fever vaccination. TCRdb processed the 5' RACE reads anew with MiXCR; each CDR3 protein has one entry. The table lists more than 250,000 distinct CDR3 sequences, roughly 7% of them singletons. The sequenced sample was PBMCs, obtained around 45 days after the first yellow fever vaccination. Receptors originate from a man younger than 35 who received the YFV17D yellow fever vaccine.

This clonotype turned up a few times. The chain is built from TRBV4-1 and TRBJ1-1; D is possibly TRBD1 (5 bases). The CDR3 is 14 residues long. The ends were cut back, 6 bases at V and 7 bases at J, with 18 bases in the middle. CDR1 MGHRA and CDR2 YSYEKL come from the germline V gene. CDR3 amino acids: CASRLRAAYGEAFF. The CDR3 bases are TGCGCCAGCAGGCTCAGGGCCGCCTATGGTGAAGCTTTCTTT.

The chain couples TRBV5-1 to TRBJ2-3; the match to TRBD2 covers 13 bases. Germline values: CDR1 SGHRS, CDR2 YFSETQ. Germline trimming cut 7 bases from V and 2 bases from J; bases unmatched to any gene: 10. CDR3 length equals 17 residues. The CDR3 DNA sequence: TGCGCCAGCGGATCAGGGACTAGCGGGGCGAACACAGATACGCAGTATTTT. This gives the protein CASGSGTSGANTDTQYF.

This clonotype was observed a few times. The chain is built from TRBV5-1 and TRBJ2-2, with 9 bases aligning to TRBD1. After removal of 4 bases from V and 6 bases from J, the junction contained 4 bases not matched to a gene. CDR1 is SGHRS and CDR2 is YFSETQ in the germline V gene. The CDR3 runs 14 residues. CDR3 sequence reads: CASSTGTGSGELFF. CDR3 in DNA: TGCGCCAGCAGCACCGGGACAGGGTCCGGGGAGCTGTTTTTT. Combining the CDR3 with reference TRBV5-1 and TRBJ2-2 gives the whole variable domain KAGVTQTPRYLIKTRGQQVTLSCSPISGHRSVSWYQQTPGQGLQFLFEYFSETQRNKGNFPGRFSGRQFSNSRSEMNVSTLELGDSALYLCASSTGTGSGELFFGEGSRLTVL.

This clonotype was seen ten or more times. This rearrangement joins TRBV12-3 or TRBV12-4 to TRBJ1-2; D is unresolved. This CDR3 is built from 14 residues. V shed 2 bases and J shed 4 bases, with 11 bases lying between them. CDR3 sequence (DNA): TGTGCCAGCAGTTTATTCGGAACCGGCTATGGCTACACCTTC. Protein sequence: CASSLFGTGYGYTF.

This clonotype was observed a handful of times. This chain joins TRBV5-1 and TRBJ1-1; the D is unclear. V lost 6 bases and J 5 bases, leaving 20 bases between the germline ends. The CDR3 is 15 amino acids. Germline assignment: CDR1 SGHRS and CDR2 YFSETQ. Here the CDR3 DNA reads TGCGCCAGCACCGGGCGTGGAGGTGAGTGGACTGAAGCTTTCTTT. Encoded protein: CASTGRGGEWTEAFF.